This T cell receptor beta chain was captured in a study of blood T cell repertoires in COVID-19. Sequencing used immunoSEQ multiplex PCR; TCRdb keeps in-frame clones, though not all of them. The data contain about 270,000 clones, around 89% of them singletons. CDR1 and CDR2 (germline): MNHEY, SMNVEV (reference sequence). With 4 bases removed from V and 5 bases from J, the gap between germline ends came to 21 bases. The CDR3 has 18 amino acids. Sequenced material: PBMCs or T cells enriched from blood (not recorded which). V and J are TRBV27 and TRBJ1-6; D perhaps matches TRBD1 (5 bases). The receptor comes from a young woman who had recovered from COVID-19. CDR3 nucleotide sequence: TGTGCCAGCAGTTCGTTTGTGCAGGGACTTGGAGATAATTCACCCCTCCACTTT. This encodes CASSSFVQGLGDNSPLHF.